A single sample is the source of the 27 T cell receptor beta chains below, sequenced in a study of immune cell composition in non-small cell lung cancer. The protocol was immunoSEQ multiplex PCR, while the TCRdb copy is restricted to in-frame clones and leaves out a portion. The sample shows more than 11,000 clones, approximately 81% of them seen only once. Sequencing used lung tumor tissue. These receptors came from a human donor with non-small cell lung cancer.

The rearrangement uses TRBV5-1 and TRBJ1-1; perhaps TRBD1 as D (5 bases). Germline V gene data show CDR1 as SGHRS and CDR2 as YFSETQ. With 0 bases removed from V and 2 bases from J, the gap between germline ends came to 11 bases. This CDR3 contains 15 residues. CDR3 amino acids: CASSLVDSENTEAFF. The DNA for the CDR3 is TGCGCCAGCAGCTTGGTCGACAGCGAAAACACTGAAGCTTTCTTT.

The V and J genes are TRBV9 and TRBJ2-5; no clear D. CDR1 and CDR2 from the germline V gene are SGDLS and YYNGEE. The CDR3 runs 14 residues. The V end lost 0 bases, the J end lost 5 bases, and 11 bases lay between the germline ends. Here the CDR3 DNA reads TGTGCCAGCAGCGTAGCTCCAGGATTGGAGACCCAGTACTTC. It codes for CASSVAPGLETQYF.

This clone was counted a single time. The germline gene is not matched at one end of the junction; a read error may be the cause. V and J are TRBV7-7 and TRBJ2-5, with D tentatively TRBD1 (5 bases). This CDR3 is 14 amino acids long. CDR1 SSHAT and CDR2 FNYEAQ come from the germline V gene (reference sequence). CDR3 residues: CASSSRVGAETQYF. The CDR3 DNA follows: TGTGCTAGCAGCTCCAGGGTTGGGGCCGAGACCCAGTACTTC.

The rearrangement uses TRBV27 and TRBJ1-6; possible D gene TRBD1, 6 bases. The CDR3 consists of 14 residues. Trimming cost V 5 bases and J 4 bases, with 9 bases left between them. Germline-derived CDR1 and CDR2 are MNHEY and SMNVEV (reference sequence). The CDR3 DNA reads as TGTGCCAGCAGTCTAGGACAGTATAATTCACCCCTCCACTTT. Translation: CASSLGQYNSPLHF.

CDR3 protein: CASSLASGDRGRGDTQYF. The CDR3 nucleotides read TGCGCCAGCAGCTTGGCCTCGGGGGACAGGGGGCGCGGAGATACGCAGTATTTT. The genes are TRBV5-1 and TRBJ2-3; TRBD1 aligns across 12 bases. With V trimmed by 0 bases and J by 5 bases, 10 bases remained unmatched. The CDR3 consists of 18 residues. CDR1 and CDR2 from the germline V gene are SGHRS and YFSETQ.

V and J are TRBV5-1 and TRBJ1-2; a possible D gene is TRBD1 (6 bases). V gave up 1 base and J gave up 8 bases, with 12 bases separating them. CDR3 length: 13 amino acids. Germline V CDR1 and CDR2: SGHRS, YFSETQ. CDR3 residues: CASSLQGRGGYTF. In nucleotides, the CDR3 is TGCGCCAGCAGCTTGCAGGGGCGAGGGGGCTACACCTTC.

This chain uses TRBV6-6 with TRBJ2-4; maybe TRBD1 (6 bases). Germline V gives CDR1 MNHNY, CDR2 SVGAGI (reference sequence). Trimming left V 5 bases short and J 4 bases short, with 18 bases between. The CDR3 has 16 amino acids. CDR3 loop: CASSPIAGTSKNIQYF. The DNA of the CDR3 is TGTGCCAGCAGTCCGATAGCTGGGACAAGTAAAAACATTCAGTACTTC.

V usage is TRBV30 and J usage is TRBJ2-1, with D perhaps matching TRBD2 (5 bases). Germline values: CDR1 GTSNPN, CDR2 SVGIG (reference sequence). The V end was cut by 8 bases, the J end by 0 bases, with 14 bases between. The CDR3 is 14 residues long. The CDR3 DNA reads TGTGCCAGCGGAGCGGATCTCTCCTACAATGAGCAGTTCTTC. It codes for CASGADLSYNEQFF. The full variable domain, its missing parts supplied by reference TRBV30 and TRBJ2-1, is SQTIHQWPATLVQPVGSPLSLECTVEGTSNPNLYWYRQAAGRGLQLLFYSVGIGQISSEVPQNLSASRPQDRQFILSSKKLLLSDSGFYLCASGADLSYNEQFFGPGTRLTVL.

This CDR3 is CASSYYLAGGVNEQYF. The CDR3 nucleotides read TGTGCCAGCAGTTATTACCTAGCGGGAGGTGTTAACGAGCAGTACTTC. The chain recombines TRBV5-4 with TRBJ2-7, with 11 bases lining up with TRBD2. CDR1 SGHNT and CDR2 YYREEE come from the germline V gene (reference sequence). The CDR3 runs 16 residues. J gave up 5 bases and V 5 bases, and 12 bases lay outside the gene matches.

The gene calls are TRBV4-1 and TRBJ2-5, with TRBD2 identical over 13 bases. V trimming: 2 bases; J trimming: 5 bases; junction bases outside the gene matches: 11. The CDR3 has 18 amino acids. CDR1 is MGHRA and CDR2 is YSYEKL in the germline V gene. CDR3 amino acids: CASSQKAGLAGKVETQYF. In DNA, the CDR3 is TGCGCCAGCAGCCAAAAGGCGGGACTAGCGGGAAAGGTGGAGACCCAGTACTTC.

The chain links TRBV19 to TRBJ2-3; 8 positions agree with TRBD1. In germline, CDR1 is LNHDA, CDR2 SQIVND (reference sequence). J was trimmed by 2 bases and V by 3 bases; bases with no gene match: 1. This CDR3 has 14 amino acids. CDR3 loop: CASSMDRATDTQYF. In DNA, the CDR3 is TGTGCCAGTAGTATGGACAGGGCCACAGATACGCAGTATTTT. The full variable domain, completed using reference TRBV19 and TRBJ2-3, is DGGITQSPKYLFRKEGQNVTLSCEQNLNHDAMYWYRQDPGQGLRLIYYSQIVNDFQKGDIAEGYSVSREKKESFPLTVTSAQKNPTAFYLCASSMDRATDTQYFGPGTRLTVL.

The chain carries TRBV11-2 and TRBJ2-1; 8 bases fit TRBD1. V shed 3 bases and J 6 bases; nucleotides not matched to a gene: 1. This CDR3 has 13 residues. In germline, CDR1 is SGHAT, CDR2 FQNNGV. The DNA of the CDR3 is TGTGCCAGCAGCTTTACAGGGGGCAATGAGCAGTTCTTC. Translation: CASSFTGGNEQFF.

The V call is TRBV18, the J call TRBJ1-5; TRBD1 agrees at 7 bases. Germline V gene lookup returns CDR1 KGHSH and CDR2 LQKENI. Germline trimming cut 1 base from V and 3 bases from J; bases unmatched to any gene: 12. This CDR3 has 18 amino acids. The CDR3 sequence: CASSPLDYRGTINQPQHF. The DNA for the CDR3 is TGTGCCAGCTCACCACTTGATTACAGGGGCACCATCAATCAGCCCCAGCATTTT.

This clone has just one count. The rearrangement uses TRBV5-1 and TRBJ2-1; D perhaps matches TRBD2 (6 bases). The V end was cut by 4 bases, the J end by 15 bases, with 20 bases between. Looked up from germline, CDR1 is SGHRS and CDR2 is YFSETQ. The CDR3 totals 13 residues. The DNA for the CDR3 is TGCGCCAGCAGCGAGGGTAGCGGACCCCTCGCGTTCTTC. The encoded protein is CASSEGSGPLAFF.

This chain joins TRBV6-1 and TRBJ2-3, with no clear D. From germline, CDR1 is MNHNS and CDR2 SASEGT. V was shortened by 3 bases and J by 6 bases, with 10 bases between the two germline ends. CDR3 length: 13 residues. The CDR3 DNA follows: TGTGCCAGCAGTGACCACCTTCGGGATACGCAGTATTTT. This translates into CASSDHLRDTQYF.

Concerning this clone: At one boundary the junction diverges from the germline segment, which might be a read error. The V call is TRBV7-7, the J call TRBJ2-5, with D unclear. This CDR3 contains 11 residues. Germline loops: CDR1 SSHAT, CDR2 FNYEAQ (reference sequence). CDR3 nucleotide sequence: TGTGCTAGCAGCATTAAAGAGACCCAGTACTTC. Protein sequence: CASSIKETQYF. The entire variable domain, with the rest obtained from reference TRBV7-7 and TRBJ2-5, is as follows: GAGVSQSPRYKVTKRGQDVTLRCDPISSHATLYWYQQALGQGPEFLTYFNYEAQPDKSGLPSDRFSAERPEGSISTLTIQRTEQRDSAMYRCASSIKETQYFGPGTRLLVL.

The V call is TRBV5-4, the J call TRBJ2-7, with TRBD2 identical over 9 bases. The V gene end was trimmed by 0 bases and the J gene end by 7 bases; junction bases not matched to a gene: 5. Germline loops: CDR1 SGHNT, CDR2 YYREEE (reference sequence). The CDR3 is made up of 14 amino acids. CDR3 sequence (DNA): TGTGCCAGCAGCTTGGAAATAGCGGGAGAAGAGCAGTACTTC. Amino acids: CASSLEIAGEEQYF.

V is TRBV6-1 and J is TRBJ1-4; no reliable D call. V lost 6 bases and J lost 8, with 7 bases in between. The germline V gene has CDR1 MNHNS and CDR2 SASEGT. This CDR3 is built from 11 residues. The CDR3 coding sequence is TGTGCCAGCAGGAGGGCGGAAAAACTGTTTTTT. Residues: CASRRAEKLFF.

The V call is TRBV4-1, the J call TRBJ2-5, with a possible D match to TRBD2 (6 bases). The V gene lost 0 bases and the J gene lost 5 bases, with 13 bases spanning the gap. Germline values: CDR1 MGHRA, CDR2 YSYEKL. CDR3 length: 15 residues. CDR3: CASSQDRPGRETQYF. The CDR3 DNA reads TGCGCCAGCAGCCAAGATCGGCCAGGGAGGGAGACCCAGTACTTC.

This clone has only a few counts. The chain couples TRBV5-1 to TRBJ2-7, with 8 bases fitting TRBD2. This CDR3 region has 14 residues. Trimming removed 4 bases from V and 4 bases from J; junction bases left unmatched: 7. CDR1 is SGHRS, CDR2 YFSETQ, per germline. CDR3 amino acids: CASSAGGDYYEQYF. The CDR3 DNA reads as TGCGCCAGCAGCGCCGGGGGGGACTATTACGAGCAGTACTTC.

V is TRBV28 and J is TRBJ1-3; D perhaps matches TRBD1 (6 bases). The V end was cut by 6 bases, the J end by 0 bases, with 9 bases between. The CDR3 is 14 residues long. Germline V lookup: CDR1 MDHEN, CDR2 SYDVKM. CDR3 region: CASRTGSSGNTIYF. The CDR3 DNA reads TGTGCCAGCAGGACAGGTAGCTCTGGAAACACCATATATTTT.

The rearrangement joins TRBV6-1 to TRBJ1-1, with D hard to call. Germline V lookup: CDR1 MNHNS, CDR2 SASEGT. V was cut by 4 bases and J by 1 base, with 7 bases left in between. The CDR3 runs 13 residues. CDR3 residues: CASSVHQNTEAFF. In DNA, the CDR3 is TGTGCCAGCAGTGTCCACCAGAACACTGAAGCTTTCTTT.

This chain links TRBV2 with TRBJ2-5; no reliable D call. This CDR3 contains 13 residues. Looked up from germline, CDR1 is SNHLY and CDR2 is FYNNEI. V lost 6 bases, J lost 1 base, and 9 bases lay in between. The CDR3 reads CASRGPSQETQYF. Written as DNA, the CDR3 is TGTGCCAGCAGAGGGCCGTCCCAAGAGACCCAGTACTTC.

This clone was seen a single time. The chain recombines TRBV28 with TRBJ1-4; no reliable D call. The CDR3 spans 11 residues. Deletions cut 3 bases from V and 7 bases from J, with 3 bases between. Germline V lookup: CDR1 MDHEN, CDR2 SYDVKM. CDR3 bases: TGTGCCAGCAGTTTTAGTGAAAAACTGTTTTTT. Amino acids: CASSFSEKLFF.

This clone has only a few counts. The chain recombines TRBV28 with TRBJ2-7; a possible D gene is TRBD2 (5 bases). Germline loops: CDR1 MDHEN, CDR2 SYDVKM. V lost 2 bases to trimming and J lost 6 bases, with 8 bases between them. This CDR3 region has 12 residues. CDR3 sequence reads: CASSLPEGEQYF. DNA for the CDR3: TGTGCCAGCAGTTTACCCGAGGGCGAGCAGTACTTC.

This sequence joins TRBV29-1 and TRBJ2-7, with D unclear. The germline V gene has CDR1 SQVTM and CDR2 ANQGSEA. Trimming removed 4 bases from V and 4 bases from J, with 14 bases in between. CDR3 length equals 13 residues. The CDR3 sequence: CSVALKDGYEQYF. As DNA, the CDR3 is TGCAGCGTTGCTCTTAAGGATGGGTACGAGCAGTACTTC.

The rearrangement links TRBV11-3 to TRBJ2-3; D might be TRBD1 (5 bases). CDR1 and CDR2 from the germline V gene are SGHNT and YENEEA. Trimming removed 5 bases at V and 1 base at J, with 13 bases between. This CDR3 is built from 15 residues. Here the CDR3 DNA reads TGTGCCAGCAGCCGCGGTGACAGAGGCACAGATACGCAGTATTTT. It codes for CASSRGDRGTDTQYF.